This TCR beta chain was identified during a study of CD8+ T cells in alopecia areata. On the study more broadly: Treated individuals took tofacitinib by mouth, 5 to 10 mg twice daily. Broader study findings: Lesional scalp exceeded normal scalp in clonality, especially in alopecia totalis/universalis. Significant decreases in scalp clonality and expanded CD8+ clones followed tofacitinib treatment.

Following RNA extraction, reverse transcription yielded cDNA that acted as the sequencing template. Assay used: immunoSEQ multiplex PCR; TCRdb lists only in-frame clones, some missing. In the table there are over 150,000 clones, roughly three fifths of which are singletons. Documented treatment: oral pan-JAK inhibitor, 5-10 mg twice daily. Concerning this clone: What it recognizes is unknown.

This sequence was found in a human donor with alopecia areata. Sequenced material: CD4+ T cells sorted from blood, taken at week 4, from a patient treated with tofacitinib.

The CDR3 reads CASSAEPGIRYTF. Here the CDR3 DNA reads TGTGCCAGCAGTGCTGAACCGGGGATCCGCTACACCTTC. The V gene is TRBV28, the J gene TRBJ1-2; no clear D. Germline loops: CDR1 MDHEN, CDR2 SYDVKM. The V gene lost 5 bases and the J gene lost 9 bases, with 16 bases spanning the gap. The CDR3 has 13 amino acids.